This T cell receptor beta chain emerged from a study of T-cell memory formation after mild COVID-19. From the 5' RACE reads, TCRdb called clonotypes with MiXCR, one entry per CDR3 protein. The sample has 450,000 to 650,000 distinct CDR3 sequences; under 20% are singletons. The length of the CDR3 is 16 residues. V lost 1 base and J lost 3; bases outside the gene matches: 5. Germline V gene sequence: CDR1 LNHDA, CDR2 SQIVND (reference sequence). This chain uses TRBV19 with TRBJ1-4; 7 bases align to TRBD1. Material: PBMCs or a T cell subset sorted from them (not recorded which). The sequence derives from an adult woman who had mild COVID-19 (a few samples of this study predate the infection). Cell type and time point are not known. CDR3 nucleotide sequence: TGTGCCAGTAGTATAGTTCCGGGACAGCCTAATGAAAAACTGTTTTTT. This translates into CASSIVPGQPNEKLFF.